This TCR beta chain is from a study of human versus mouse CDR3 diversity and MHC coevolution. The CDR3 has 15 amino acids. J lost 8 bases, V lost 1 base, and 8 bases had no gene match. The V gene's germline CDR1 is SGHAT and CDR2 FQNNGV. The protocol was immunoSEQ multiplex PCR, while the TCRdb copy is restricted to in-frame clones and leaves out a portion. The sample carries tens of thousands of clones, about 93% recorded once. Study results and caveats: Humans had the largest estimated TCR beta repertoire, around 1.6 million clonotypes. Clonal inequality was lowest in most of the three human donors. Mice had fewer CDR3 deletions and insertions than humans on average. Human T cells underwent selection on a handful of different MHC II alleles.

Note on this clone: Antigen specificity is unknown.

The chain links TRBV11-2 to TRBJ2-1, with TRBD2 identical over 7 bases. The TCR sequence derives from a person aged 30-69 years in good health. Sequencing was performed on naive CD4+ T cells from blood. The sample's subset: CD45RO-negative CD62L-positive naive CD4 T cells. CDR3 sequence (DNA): TGTGCCAGCAGCTTAGGCGGGGGTAGAGACTATGAGCAGTTCTTC. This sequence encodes CASSLGGGRDYEQFF.